The clone carrying this T cell receptor beta chain was seen just once. The antigen is undetermined. Healthy individuals who donated bone marrow served as the donors. The V end lost 1 base, the J end lost 1 base, and 10 bases lay between the germline ends. The CDR3 consists of 15 residues. CDR1 and CDR2 (germline): SGHRS, YFSETQ. The sample comes from a study of cytomegalovirus exposure and HLA in healthy donors. At the level of the study: Among roughly 180 million T cells, an earlier analysis found roughly 110 million unique TCR beta sequences. Study conclusions and caveats: In terms of immune exposure information, only CMV serostatus was available.

The PCR was carried out with 60 Vbeta primers and 13 Jbeta primers. Generated by immunoSEQ multiplex PCR, the TCRdb table keeps only in-frame clones and is missing some. The data hold 210,000 or so clones, with roughly 90% observed a single time. The receptor was isolated from a woman under 30 in good health and CMV-seronegative. The sample comprised PBMCs. The V call is TRBV5-1, the J call TRBJ2-3; a possible D gene is TRBD2 (5 bases). The CDR3 nucleotides are TGCGCCAGCAGCTTGACTAGACCGGGCACAGATACGCAGTATTTT. This translates into CASSLTRPGTDTQYF.